The clone carrying this T cell receptor (beta chain) turned up a few times. Its cognate antigen is unknown. As for time point: pre-sensitization, week 0. Treatment defined: therapeutic diphenylcyclopropenone sensitization with weekly scalp DPC. Single cDNA molecules in the library carried unique molecular identifiers attached during preparation. TCRdb used MiXCR to reprocess the RACE reads, holding one entry per CDR3 protein. The data hold about 180,000 distinct CDR3 sequences, with more than 25% observed a single time. The sample comes from a study of human T cells and chemical hapten exposure. For the study at large: Patch tests delivered 0.01% DPC to the upper back and were evaluated at 6 days.

Germline V gene data show CDR1 as ENHRY and CDR2 as SYGVKD. This CDR3 region has 12 residues. V lost 6 bases to trimming and J lost 10 bases, with 15 bases between them. Points from the study as a whole: The donor cohort had alopecia, so its immune response may not match that of healthy people. Following DPC sensitization, TCRs present above 1 in 1000 frequency showed no change.

The sequencing here drew on whole blood, taken in connection with sensitization to the hapten diphenylcyclopropenone (DPC). The sequence derives from a woman in her thirties with alopecia areata. Some clones in this sample may be carry-over from other donors' samples. The V gene is TRBV10-3, the J gene TRBJ1-2, with D perhaps TRBD1 (5 bases). The DNA for the CDR3 is TGTGCCATCAGCTCCCAGGGTATCGTCTACACCTTC. Its protein product is CAISSQGIVYTF.